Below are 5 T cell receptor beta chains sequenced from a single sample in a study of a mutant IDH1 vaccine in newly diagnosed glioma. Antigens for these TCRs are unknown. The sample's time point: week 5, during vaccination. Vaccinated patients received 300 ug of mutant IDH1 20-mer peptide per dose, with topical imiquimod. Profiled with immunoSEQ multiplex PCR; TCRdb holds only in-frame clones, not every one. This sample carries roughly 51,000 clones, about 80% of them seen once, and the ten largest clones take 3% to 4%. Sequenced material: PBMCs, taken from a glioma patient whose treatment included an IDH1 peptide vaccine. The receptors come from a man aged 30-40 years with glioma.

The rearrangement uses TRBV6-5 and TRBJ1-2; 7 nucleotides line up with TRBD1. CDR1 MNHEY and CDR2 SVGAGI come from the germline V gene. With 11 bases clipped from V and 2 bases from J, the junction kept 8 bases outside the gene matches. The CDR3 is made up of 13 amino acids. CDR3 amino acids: CASGDRTNYGYTF. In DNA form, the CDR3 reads TGTGCCTCCGGGGACAGAACAAACTATGGCTACACCTTC.

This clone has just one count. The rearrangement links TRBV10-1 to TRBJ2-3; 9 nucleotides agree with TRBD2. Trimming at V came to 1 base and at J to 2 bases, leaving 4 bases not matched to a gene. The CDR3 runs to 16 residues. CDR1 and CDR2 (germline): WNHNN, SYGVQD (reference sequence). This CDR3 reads CASSEYSGGITDTQYF. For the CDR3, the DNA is TGCGCCAGCAGTGAGTACAGCGGGGGGATCACAGATACGCAGTATTTT.

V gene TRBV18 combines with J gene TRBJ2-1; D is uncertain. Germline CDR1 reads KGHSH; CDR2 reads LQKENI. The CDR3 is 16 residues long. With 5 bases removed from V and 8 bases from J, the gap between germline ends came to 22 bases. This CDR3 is CASSSKQALARHEQFF. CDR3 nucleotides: TGTGCCAGCTCATCAAAACAAGCTCTGGCCCGTCATGAGCAGTTCTTC.

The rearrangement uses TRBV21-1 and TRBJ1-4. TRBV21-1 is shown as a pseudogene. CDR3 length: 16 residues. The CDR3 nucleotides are TGTGCCAGCAGCGACCGGGACGGAGGGGGTAATGAAAAACTGTTTTTT. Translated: CASSDRDGGGNEKLFF.

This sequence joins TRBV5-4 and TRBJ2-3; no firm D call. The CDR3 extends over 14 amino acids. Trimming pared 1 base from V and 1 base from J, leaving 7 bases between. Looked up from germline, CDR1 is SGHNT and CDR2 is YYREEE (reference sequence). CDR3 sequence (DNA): TGTGCCAGCAGCTTGTACGAGGGCACAGATACGCAGTATTTT. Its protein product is CASSLYEGTDTQYF.